This TCR beta chain was documented in a study of response to subunit inactivated influenza vaccine. Points from the study as a whole: There was a suggestion from the authors that each seasonal influenza vaccination recruits few new T cells.

A single record per CDR3 protein comes from TCRdb applying MiXCR to the RT-PCR reads. The sample includes around 750,000 distinct CDR3 sequences, 21% of them seen just once. V shed 5 bases and J shed 3 bases, with 11 bases lying between them. CDR3 size: 14 residues. The germline V gene encodes CDR1 SEHNR and CDR2 FQNEAQ (reference sequence). This clonotype was detected only a few times. The antigen is unknown. The receptor comes from a man in his fifties who received an inactivated influenza vaccine. The rearrangement uses TRBV7-9 and TRBJ2-1; D might be TRBD2 (5 bases). The material sequenced was PBMCs from blood, taken 5 days after vaccination. The CDR3 region is CASSRLGLYNEQFF. CDR3 DNA sequence: TGTGCCAGCAGCCGATTAGGACTCTACAATGAGCAGTTCTTC.